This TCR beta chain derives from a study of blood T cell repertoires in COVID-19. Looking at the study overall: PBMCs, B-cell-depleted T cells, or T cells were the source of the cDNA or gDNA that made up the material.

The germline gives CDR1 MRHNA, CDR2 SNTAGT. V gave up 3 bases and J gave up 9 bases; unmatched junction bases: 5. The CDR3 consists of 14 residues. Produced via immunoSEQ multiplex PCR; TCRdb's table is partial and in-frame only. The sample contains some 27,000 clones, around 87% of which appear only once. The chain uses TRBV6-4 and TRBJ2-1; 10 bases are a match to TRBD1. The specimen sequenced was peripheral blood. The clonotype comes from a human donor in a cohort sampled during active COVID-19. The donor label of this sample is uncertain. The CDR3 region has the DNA TGTGCCAGCAGTGATGCGACAGGGGGCAGTGAGCAGTTCTTC. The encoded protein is CASSDATGGSEQFF.